This TCR beta chain was identified during a study of neurological immune-mediated disorders. The CDR3 contains 12 residues. The ends were cut back, 3 bases at V and 1 base at J, with 2 bases in the middle. This clonotype came up many times. TCRdb analysed the 5' RACE reads with MiXCR anew, one entry per CDR3 protein. The table shows just under 60,000 distinct CDR3 sequences, with over 2% occurring only once. Sequenced input: PBMCs. The rearrangement uses TRBV12-3 or TRBV12-4 and TRBJ2-3, with D uncertain. This TCR was recovered from a man aged 45-60 years with multiple sclerosis. Written as DNA, the CDR3 is TGTGCCAGCAGTTTTGGCACAGATACGCAGTATTTT. Translation: CASSFGTDTQYF.